One sample yielded the 5 T cell receptor beta chains listed below, sequenced in a study of blood T cell repertoires in COVID-19. Here immunoSEQ multiplex PCR was the method, and the copy in TCRdb shows in-frame clones only, minus some. The table lists roughly 150,000 clones, approximately 91% of them singletons. Sequenced: peripheral blood. Receptors were obtained from a man between 18 and 35 years old with COVID-19, enrolled during active disease.

Worth noting for this clone: Other nucleotide sequences from this sample produce the same CDR3. The V and J genes are TRBV4-3 and TRBJ2-7; 8 bases map to TRBD2. Germline-derived CDR1 and CDR2 are LGHNA and YSLEER. There are 16 residues in the CDR3. Losses at the gene ends were 0 bases for V and 2 bases for J; bases not matched to a gene: 6. CDR3: CASSQDRLAGAYEQYF. In DNA form, the CDR3 reads TGCGCCAGCAGCCAAGATCGGCTAGCGGGCGCCTACGAGCAGTACTTC.

The chain combines TRBV5-1 with TRBJ1-6; D not certain. The CDR3 extends over 14 amino acids. The V gene lost 1 base and the J gene lost 5 bases, with 7 bases spanning the gap. Germline loops: CDR1 SGHRS, CDR2 YFSETQ. CDR3 sequence: CASSLNSHNSPLHF. The CDR3, as DNA: TGCGCCAGCAGCTTGAACAGCCATAATTCACCCCTCCACTTT.

The chain carries TRBV6-5 and TRBJ1-5, with D perhaps matching TRBD1 (6 bases). V was trimmed by 7 bases and J by 4 bases, leaving 17 bases between them. Germline assignment: CDR1 MNHEY and CDR2 SVGAGI. The CDR3 is made up of 15 amino acids. The CDR3 is CASTLLGGVNQPQHF. The CDR3 bases are TGTGCCAGCACTCTACTAGGGGGTGTTAATCAGCCCCAGCATTTT.

The rearrangement joins TRBV5-1 to TRBJ2-2; 7 bases align to TRBD1. The CDR3 has 16 amino acids. Trimming cost V 3 bases and J 5 bases; bases outside gene matches: 10. Per germline, CDR1 SGHRS and CDR2 YFSETQ. CDR3 DNA sequence: TGCGCCAGCAGCTCCGGGACAGACCCGAGAACCGGGGAGCTGTTTTTT. Protein sequence: CASSSGTDPRTGELFF.

The V gene is TRBV9, the J gene TRBJ1-1, with unresolved D. This CDR3 spans 14 amino acids. V was shortened by 0 bases and J by 0 bases, with 6 bases between the two germline ends. Germline V CDR1 and CDR2: SGDLS, YYNGEE. The CDR3 loop reads CASSVAVMNTEAFF. CDR3 coding DNA: TGTGCCAGCAGCGTAGCAGTCATGAACACTGAAGCTTTCTTT. Looking up the rest from reference TRBV9 and TRBJ1-1 gives the full variable domain: DSGVTQTPKHLITATGQRVTLRCSPRSGDLSVYWYQQSLDQGLQFLIQYYNGEERAKGNILERFSAQQFPDLHSELNLSSLELGDSALYFCASSVAVMNTEAFFGQGTRLTVV.